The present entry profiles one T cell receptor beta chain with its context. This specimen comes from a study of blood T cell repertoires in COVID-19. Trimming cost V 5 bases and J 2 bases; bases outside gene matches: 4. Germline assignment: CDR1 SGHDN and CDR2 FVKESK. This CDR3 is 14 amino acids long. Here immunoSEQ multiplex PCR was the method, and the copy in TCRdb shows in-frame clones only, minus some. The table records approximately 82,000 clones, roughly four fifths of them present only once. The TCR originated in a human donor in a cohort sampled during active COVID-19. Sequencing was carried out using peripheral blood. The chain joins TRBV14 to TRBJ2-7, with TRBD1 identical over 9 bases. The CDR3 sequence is CASSFRDRAYEQYF. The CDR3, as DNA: TGTGCCAGCAGCTTCCGGGACAGGGCCTACGAGCAGTACTTC. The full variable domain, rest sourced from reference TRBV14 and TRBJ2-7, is EAGVTQFPSHSVIEKGQTVTLRCDPISGHDNLYWYRRVMGKEIKFLLHFVKESKQDESGMPNNRFLAERTGGTYSTLKVQPAELEDSGVYFCASSFRDRAYEQYFGPGTRLTVT.